This TCR beta chain was retrieved from a study of T-cell reconstitution after alpha-beta-depleted transplantation in children. Unique molecular identifiers featured in how the TCRbeta library was prepared. MiXCR, run by TCRdb on the PCR reads, gives a single entry per CDR3 protein. In the table there are 98,000 or so distinct CDR3 sequences, about 25% of which are singletons. Sequenced material: PBMCs, taken before TCRalphabeta/CD19-depleted stem cell transplant. The sequence derives from a boy younger than 10 with acute lymphoblastic leukemia, due to receive a stem cell transplant.

CDR3 in DNA: TGTGCCAGCAGCTTTGAGGGACTAGCGGGAATAGATACGCAGTATTTT. It specifies CASSFEGLAGIDTQYF. The chain links TRBV11-2 to TRBJ2-3, with 13 bases that match TRBD2. Germline values: CDR1 SGHAT, CDR2 FQNNGV. The CDR3 is 16 residues long. V lost 3 bases and J lost 5; bases outside the gene matches: 5.